Listed below are T cell receptor beta chains from one sample, sequenced in a study of T cell responses to AZD1222 COVID-19 vaccine. The assay was immunoSEQ multiplex PCR, and TCRdb's table has in-frame clones only and misses some. The repertoire includes about 68,000 clones, about 80% of them detected once, and around an eighth sits in the top ten. The source was peripheral blood, collected on day 0 of AZD1222 vaccination. These receptors were taken from an adult in good health. Each CDR3 is given with its conserved first and last residue. The D gene is left open where the match is weak. Clone sizes are given selectively: once, few, many, or a class where the clone is expanded.

DNA: TGTGCTAGTGGTTTGGAGGCTAGCGTCCATGAGCAGTTCTTC
CDR3: CASGLEASVHEQFF
size: -
V: TRBV12-5
J: TRBJ2-1
D: -

DNA: TGTGCCAGCCTCTTCGATGAGGGCTCCGGGGAAGCTTTCTTT
CDR3: CASLFDEGSGEAFF
size: -
V: TRBV5-6
J: TRBJ1-1
D: -

DNA: TGTGCCAGCAGCTTAGTCGATAGCAATCAGCCCCAGCATTTT
CDR3: CASSLVDSNQPQHF
size: -
V: TRBV7-2
J: TRBJ1-5
D: -

DNA: TGTGCCAGCTGTTTTATGCGAGGGGGCGGCCCCCAAGAGACCCAGTACTTC
CDR3: CASCFMRGGGPQETQYF
size: -
V: TRBV28
J: TRBJ2-5
D: TRBD1

DNA: TGTGCCTGGAGTGTGTGGGGGACCGGAGAGACCCAGTACTTC
CDR3: CAWSVWGTGETQYF
size: -
V: TRBV30
J: TRBJ2-5
D: -

DNA: TGTGCCAGCAGTTACTCGGGGACAGGCTACACTGAAGCTTTCTTT
CDR3: CASSYSGTGYTEAFF
size: -
V: TRBV6-5
J: TRBJ1-1
D: TRBD1

DNA: TGCGCCAGCAGCTTGGTAGGGCGGGCGGGAATGGAGGGAGCCGGGACTGAAGCTTTCTTT
CDR3: CASSLVGRAGMEGAGTEAFF
size: -
V: TRBV5-1
J: TRBJ1-1
D: -

DNA: TGTGCCAGCAGTTTCCCTGGCGAGCAGTACTTC
CDR3: CASSFPGEQYF
size: -
V: TRBV12-3/TRBV12-4
J: TRBJ2-7
D: -

DNA: TGTGCCAGCAGGATGACCGGGACCGGGGCTTACGAGCAGTACTTC
CDR3: CASRMTGTGAYEQYF
size: -
V: TRBV6-5
J: TRBJ2-7
D: -

DNA: TGTGCCAGCAGTTTCCTGCCAGGGCAGCTGTTTTTT
CDR3: CASSFLPGQLFF
size: -
V: TRBV28
J: TRBJ2-2
D: -

DNA: TGTGCCAGCAGGAAAAAACGGACAGTGGGGGGGATATATAGCAATCAGCCCCAGCATTTT
CDR3: CASRKKRTVGGIYSNQPQHF
size: -
V: TRBV28
J: TRBJ1-5
D: -

DNA: TGTGCCAGCAGCTTAATTCGCAGGGGTCGGGACTATGGCTACACCTTC
CDR3: CASSLIRRGRDYGYTF
size: -
V: TRBV13
J: TRBJ1-2
D: -

DNA: TGTGCCAGCAGCGGCCCCGGCTACGAGCAGTACTTC
CDR3: CASSGPGYEQYF
size: -
V: TRBV5-4
J: TRBJ2-7
D: -

DNA: TGTGCCAGTAGTATAGAGGGCGGTGGATACTCTGGAAACACCATATATTTT
CDR3: CASSIEGGGYSGNTIYF
size: -
V: TRBV19
J: TRBJ1-3
D: -

DNA: TGCGCCAGCAGCCCGGGACAGGGCTGGCCTGGAAACACCATATATTTT
CDR3: CASSPGQGWPGNTIYF
size: -
V: TRBV5-1
J: TRBJ1-3
D: TRBD1

DNA: TGTGCCAGCAGTTTACTAAGCCCATACGAGCAGTACTTC
CDR3: CASSLLSPYEQYF
size: -
V: TRBV12-3/TRBV12-4
J: TRBJ2-7
D: -

DNA: TGTGCCAGCAGTTTATACCCCCCCGGACACATCTCTGGAAACACCATATATTTT
CDR3: CASSLYPPGHISGNTIYF
size: few
V: TRBV27
J: TRBJ1-3
D: -

DNA: TGTGCCATCAGTGACTCTGACAGGATGAACACTGAAGCTTTCTTT
CDR3: CAISDSDRMNTEAFF
size: -
V: TRBV10-3
J: TRBJ1-1
D: -

DNA: TGCGCCAGCAGCTTGTCCGGGACTAGCGAGCAGTACTTC
CDR3: CASSLSGTSEQYF
size: -
V: TRBV5-1
J: TRBJ2-7
D: TRBD2

DNA: TGCGCCAGCAGCCAAGATGTGCTGGCGGGGCTGGCTGAAGCTTTCTTT
CDR3: CASSQDVLAGLAEAFF
size: -
V: TRBV4-1
J: TRBJ1-1
D: -

DNA: TGTGCCACCAGTGATTTGGGTTACGAGCAGTACTTC
CDR3: CATSDLGYEQYF
size: -
V: TRBV24-1
J: TRBJ2-7
D: -

DNA: TGTGCCAGCAGTGAATTTTCGGGGGGTACGCAGTATTTT
CDR3: CASSEFSGGTQYF
size: -
V: TRBV25-1
J: TRBJ2-3
D: TRBD2

DNA: TGTGCCATCAGTGCACTAGCGGGGGTGTCATCATCAGATACGCAGTATTTT
CDR3: CAISALAGVSSSDTQYF
size: -
V: TRBV10-3
J: TRBJ2-3
D: TRBD2

DNA: TGTGCCAGCAGCCAAAGGCAGGGGGACGATTCACCCCTCCACTTT
CDR3: CASSQRQGDDSPLHF
size: -
V: TRBV7-8
J: TRBJ1-6
D: TRBD1

DNA: TGTGCCAGCAGCGCGCAGGGACCAGCTAACTATGGCTACACCTTC
CDR3: CASSAQGPANYGYTF
size: -
V: TRBV11-2
J: TRBJ1-2
D: -

DNA: TGCAGCGTTGATCCGGGGGGAGGCTACACCTTC
CDR3: CSVDPGGGYTF
size: -
V: TRBV29-1
J: TRBJ1-2
D: -

DNA: TGTGCCAGCTCACCTCCGGTACAAGAGACCCAGTACTTC
CDR3: CASSPPVQETQYF
size: -
V: TRBV18
J: TRBJ2-5
D: -

DNA: TGCGCCAGCAGCCAAGATCAGCCGGGACTAGCGGAGCAAGAGACCCAGTACTTC
CDR3: CASSQDQPGLAEQETQYF
size: -
V: TRBV4-1
J: TRBJ2-5
D: TRBD2

DNA: TGTGCCAGCAGCCCCGGCAGGGCCTCGGGACAGCCATTCTATGGCTACACCTTC
CDR3: CASSPGRASGQPFYGYTF
size: -
V: TRBV6-2/TRBV6-3
J: TRBJ1-2
D: TRBD1

DNA: TGTGCCACCAGCCCGGGACAGGGGGTGAATTCCTATGGCTACACCTTC
CDR3: CATSPGQGVNSYGYTF
size: -
V: TRBV15
J: TRBJ1-2
D: TRBD1

DNA: TGTGCCAGTGGTCTGTCCGGTGGCTACACCTTC
CDR3: CASGLSGGYTF
size: -
V: TRBV2
J: TRBJ1-2
D: -

DNA: TGCGCCAGCAGCCATGACAGGAAGAGCTCCTATAATTCACCCCTCCACTTT
CDR3: CASSHDRKSSYNSPLHF
size: -
V: TRBV4-3
J: TRBJ1-6
D: -

DNA: TGCGCCAGCAGCCGAACTGCGTTCACTGAAGCTTTCTTT
CDR3: CASSRTAFTEAFF
size: -
V: TRBV4-1
J: TRBJ1-1
D: -

DNA: TGTGCCAGCACCCCCGGCGTAAGTTCCTACAATGAGCAGTTCTTC
CDR3: CASTPGVSSYNEQFF
size: -
V: TRBV9
J: TRBJ2-1
D: -

DNA: TGTGCCAGCAGCCAAGCAGGGACAGGGATAATAGGAAACACCATATATTTT
CDR3: CASSQAGTGIIGNTIYF
size: -
V: TRBV3-1/TRBV3-2
J: TRBJ1-3
D: TRBD1

DNA: TGTGCCAGCAGTTACGGACAGGGGAACACTGAAGCTTTCTTT
CDR3: CASSYGQGNTEAFF
size: once
V: TRBV6-5
J: TRBJ1-1
D: TRBD1

DNA: TGTGCCTGGAGTGTACCCCCGCAGGGGACCCAGCATTTT
CDR3: CAWSVPPQGTQHF
size: -
V: TRBV30
J: TRBJ1-5
D: -

DNA: TGTGCCAGCAGCCCCCCGGGGTCGGGAAATGAGCAGTTCTTC
CDR3: CASSPPGSGNEQFF
size: -
V: TRBV6-6
J: TRBJ2-1
D: -

DNA: TGCGCCAGCAGCTCATCGGGACAGGGTAATGAAAAACTGTTTTTT
CDR3: CASSSSGQGNEKLFF
size: few
V: TRBV5-1
J: TRBJ1-4
D: TRBD1

DNA: TGTGCCAGCAGCTTAGGGTCCGGGACACCAGCCTACGAGCAGTACTTC
CDR3: CASSLGSGTPAYEQYF
size: once
V: TRBV11-2
J: TRBJ2-7
D: -

DNA: TGTGCCAGTAGTATGACGTACCAAGAGACCCAGTACTTC
CDR3: CASSMTYQETQYF
size: -
V: TRBV19
J: TRBJ2-5
D: -

DNA: TGTGCCAGCAGCTTGCAGCTCTCCTCGAAAGAGACCCAGTACTTC
CDR3: CASSLQLSSKETQYF
size: few
V: TRBV5-4
J: TRBJ2-5
D: -

DNA: TGTGCCAGCAGCAGAGACAGGCTGGGCTCCCTCGAGCAGTACTTC
CDR3: CASSRDRLGSLEQYF
size: -
V: TRBV5-6
J: TRBJ2-7
D: -

DNA: TGCGCCAGCAGCCAAGAAGTAGGTAGGACGGGGATCAGGTCCACAGATACGCAGTATTTT
CDR3: CASSQEVGRTGIRSTDTQYF
size: -
V: TRBV4-1
J: TRBJ2-3
D: -

DNA: TGTGCCAGCAGTTGGGGACAGGGGGAAGCTTTCTTT
CDR3: CASSWGQGEAFF
size: once
V: TRBV6-2/TRBV6-3
J: TRBJ1-1
D: TRBD1

DNA: TGTGCCAGCAGCCAAGATGGGCGCACTGAAGCTTTCTTT
CDR3: CASSQDGRTEAFF
size: -
V: TRBV4-2
J: TRBJ1-1
D: -

DNA: TGTGCCAGTAGTACCGGACAGGGTCCCTACGAGCAGTACTTC
CDR3: CASSTGQGPYEQYF
size: -
V: TRBV19
J: TRBJ2-7
D: TRBD1

DNA: TGTGCCAGCCTGACAGGGAGGAGCACCGGGGAGCTGTTTTTT
CDR3: CASLTGRSTGELFF
size: -
V: TRBV2
J: TRBJ2-2
D: -

DNA: TGCAGTGCTAGTTGGGGGAAGGACGAGCAGTACTTC
CDR3: CSASWGKDEQYF
size: -
V: TRBV20-1
J: TRBJ2-7
D: -

DNA: TGCGCCAGCAGCACGGCTACGGTGCAGTTCTTC
CDR3: CASSTATVQFF
size: -
V: TRBV5-1
J: TRBJ2-1
D: -

DNA: TGTGCCAGCAGTTATACCGGATTAAATCAGCCCCAGCATTTT
CDR3: CASSYTGLNQPQHF
size: -
V: TRBV6-2/TRBV6-3
J: TRBJ1-5
D: -